These 25 T cell receptor beta chains share one sample of origin, sequenced in a study of T cells after yellow fever vaccination. From the 5' RACE reads, TCRdb called clonotypes with MiXCR, one entry per CDR3 protein. The sample includes around 50,000 distinct CDR3 sequences, 7.4% of them seen just once. Source: CD8+ T cells sorted from PBMCs, taken around 14 days after the first yellow fever vaccination. The receptor source for this set is a man aged 18 to 35 who received the YFV17D yellow fever vaccine.

In its sample, this clonotype was seen many times. The chain recombines TRBV12-3 or TRBV12-4 with TRBJ2-7, with a possible D match to TRBD1 (6 bases). The CDR3 length is 16 residues. The germline V and J ends were trimmed by 1 base and 0 bases, with 13 bases remaining between them. The CDR3 protein is CASSLGLGGRSYEQYF. The CDR3 DNA follows: TGTGCCAGCAGTTTAGGGCTAGGGGGACGCTCCTACGAGCAGTACTTC.

In this sample, this clonotype turned up many times. V and J are TRBV20-1 and TRBJ2-3; D is possibly TRBD2 (6 bases). The V and J ends lost 5 bases and 0 bases respectively, with 27 bases between them. This CDR3 is built from 19 residues. The germline V gene encodes CDR1 DFQATT and CDR2 SNEGSKA (reference sequence). The CDR3 loop is CSARSWRGPHNPSTDTQYF. The CDR3 coding sequence is TGCAGTGCTCGGTCCTGGCGGGGCCCTCACAATCCTAGCACAGATACGCAGTATTTT.

The chain links TRBV13 to TRBJ1-1; D gene unclear. This CDR3 has 16 amino acids. Germline CDR1 reads PRHDT; CDR2 reads FYEKMQ (reference sequence). V lost 1 base and J lost 4, with 16 bases in between. CDR3 amino acids: CASSLAEGSPSTEAFF. The CDR3 DNA reads TGTGCCAGCAGCTTAGCGGAAGGATCCCCGAGCACTGAAGCTTTCTTT.

This clonotype was found many times. The V and J genes are TRBV27 and TRBJ2-7, with 9 bases lining up with TRBD1. Germline assignment: CDR1 MNHEY and CDR2 SMNVEV (reference sequence). The CDR3 runs 14 residues. Germline trimming cut 6 bases from V and 3 bases from J; bases unmatched to any gene: 6. The CDR3 sequence is CASRGMDRGYEQYF. The CDR3, as DNA: TGTGCCAGCAGAGGCATGGACAGGGGCTACGAGCAGTACTTC.

The table lists this clonotype with many counts. The chain employs TRBV20-1 and TRBJ2-1, with 8 positions matching TRBD2. Trimming cost V 2 bases and J 4 bases; bases outside gene matches: 19. CDR1 is DFQATT and CDR2 is SNEGSKA in the germline V gene (reference sequence). The CDR3 extends over 19 amino acids. The CDR3 sequence is CSARSRTSSEVFVYNEQFF. For the CDR3, the DNA is TGCAGTGCTAGATCCCGGACTAGCAGCGAGGTTTTTGTTTACAATGAGCAGTTCTTC.

This clonotype was picked up many times. The chain couples TRBV5-1 to TRBJ2-7, with D tentatively TRBD1 (6 bases). This CDR3 contains 14 residues. The V end lost 2 bases, the J end lost 2 bases, and 11 bases lay between the germline ends. Germline V CDR1 and CDR2: SGHRS, YFSETQ. The CDR3: CASSFSSGAYEQYV. The CDR3 coding sequence is TGCGCCAGCAGCTTCAGTTCAGGGGCCTACGAGCAGTACGTC.

This clonotype came up many times. The rearrangement joins TRBV5-1 to TRBJ1-5, with no clear D. The V gene lost 0 bases and the J gene lost 0 bases, with 7 bases spanning the gap. There are 15 residues in the CDR3. Germline lookup yields CDR1 SGHRS and CDR2 YFSETQ. CDR3 sequence (DNA): TGCGCCAGCAGCTTGGCCGGATTTAGCAATCAGCCCCAGCATTTT. It translates to CASSLAGFSNQPQHF.

In this sample, this clonotype turned up many times. J is TRBJ1-1 and V is TRBV5-1; possibly TRBD1 for D (5 bases). The CDR3 sequence is 15 residues long. Looked up from germline, CDR1 is SGHRS and CDR2 is YFSETQ. Trimming removed 4 bases from V and 3 bases from J, with 16 bases in between. CDR3 region: CASSPRDPGDTEAFF. The CDR3 DNA is TGCGCCAGCAGCCCGAGGGACCCTGGGGACACTGAAGCTTTCTTT.

This clonotype is termed medium-sized (0.01 to 0.1%). V usage is TRBV14 and J usage is TRBJ2-3, with a tentative D call TRBD1 (6 bases). Trimming cost V 0 bases and J 5 bases, with 9 bases left between them. Looked up from germline, CDR1 is SGHDN and CDR2 is FVKESK. This CDR3 has 14 residues. CDR3 sequence: CASSQDVQGDTQYF. The CDR3 DNA follows: TGTGCCAGCAGCCAAGACGTACAGGGAGATACGCAGTATTTT.

This clonotype has a count of ten or more. Written as DNA, the CDR3 is TGCGCCAGCAGCTTGGCTCCCGGGCCAGTCGATTTATCCTACGAGCAGTACGTC. As protein: CASSLAPGPVDLSYEQYV. J is TRBJ2-7 and V is TRBV5-1; D gene uncertain. The V gene's germline CDR1 is SGHRS and CDR2 YFSETQ. The CDR3 sequence is 18 residues long. Trimming pared 0 bases from V and 1 base from J, leaving 20 bases between.

This clonotype came up many times. The CDR3 sequence: CASSLVGKLFF. For the CDR3, the DNA is TGTGCCAGCAGCTTAGTCGGAAAACTGTTTTTT. This chain joins TRBV7-2 and TRBJ1-4; D unresolved. There are 11 residues in the CDR3. CDR1 is SGHTA and CDR2 is FQGNSA in the germline V gene. V gave up 1 base and J gave up 10 bases, with 4 bases separating them.

In its sample, this clonotype was seen many times. This rearrangement joins TRBV2 to TRBJ2-1; no definite D call. This CDR3 spans 10 amino acids. Germline V gives CDR1 SNHLY, CDR2 FYNNEI. Trimming removed 5 bases from V and 5 bases from J, with 1 base in between. DNA of the CDR3: TGTGCCAGCAGTAACAATGAGCAGTTCTTC. The encoded protein is CASSNNEQFF.

This clonotype has a count of ten or more. The chain uses TRBV29-1 and TRBJ2-5, with D hard to call. The ends were cut back, 5 bases at V and 4 bases at J, with 5 bases in the middle. The CDR3 has 10 amino acids. Germline assignment: CDR1 SQVTM and CDR2 ANQGSEA. This CDR3 is CSVTVETQYF. In nucleotides, the CDR3 is TGCAGCGTTACCGTAGAGACCCAGTACTTC.

The table lists this clonotype with many counts. The V gene is TRBV7-2, the J gene TRBJ2-3; no firm D call. The V gene's germline CDR1 is SGHTA and CDR2 FQGNSA. V gave up 6 bases and J gave up 0 bases, with 10 bases separating them. The CDR3 runs 14 residues. CDR3 coding DNA: TGTGCCAGCAGAATGGAAACTAGCACAGATACGCAGTATTTT. It is translated as CASRMETSTDTQYF.

This clonotype was seen ten or more times. V gene TRBV5-5 combines with J gene TRBJ2-2, with D unresolved. CDR3 size: 16 residues. The V gene lost 5 bases and the J gene lost 0 bases, with 14 bases spanning the gap. Germline values: CDR1 SGHKS, CDR2 YYEKEE (reference sequence). CDR3: CASSFLGTSNTGELFF. The CDR3 coding sequence is TGTGCCAGCAGTTTTTTAGGCACTTCGAACACCGGGGAGCTGTTTTTT.

This clonotype was detected ten times or more. V is TRBV19 and J is TRBJ2-2; D is unclear. Germline V CDR1 and CDR2: LNHDA, SQIVND (reference sequence). V gave up 5 bases and J gave up 6 bases, with 4 bases separating them. This CDR3 is 11 amino acids long. CDR3 in amino acids: CASSPAGELFF. CDR3 nucleotides: TGTGCCAGTAGTCCGGCCGGGGAGCTGTTTTTT.

This clonotype was found many times. J is TRBJ1-2 and V is TRBV7-9; 8 bases line up with TRBD1. The CDR3 totals 13 residues. Germline V gene data show CDR1 as SEHNR and CDR2 as FQNEAQ (reference sequence). V trimming: 1 base; J trimming: 7 bases; junction bases outside the gene matches: 2. CDR3 amino acids: CASSLVTGAGYTF. The DNA for the CDR3 is TGTGCCAGCAGCTTAGTGACAGGGGCTGGCTACACCTTC.

This clonotype occurred many times. The V and J genes are TRBV7-9 and TRBJ2-1; no firm D call. Germline values: CDR1 SEHNR, CDR2 FQNEAQ (reference sequence). Trimming took 5 bases from V and 7 from J, leaving 9 bases between them. The CDR3 covers 12 residues. This CDR3 reads CASSRRPNEQFF. For the CDR3, the DNA is TGTGCCAGCAGCAGACGTCCTAATGAGCAGTTCTTC. The complete variable domain, with remaining parts taken from reference TRBV7-9 and TRBJ2-1, reads DTGVSQNPRHKITKRGQNVTFRCDPISEHNRLYWYRQTLGQGPEFLTYFQNEAQLEKSRLLSDRFSAERPKGSFSTLEIQRTEQGDSAMYLCASSRRPNEQFFGPGTRLTVL.

In regard to this clonotype: It may be a read error: a sequence one base away is much more abundant. V usage is TRBV4-2 and J usage is TRBJ2-1, with D unresolved. Germline V gene data show CDR1 as LGHNA and CDR2 as YNFKEQ. The germline V and J ends were trimmed by 3 bases and 4 bases, with 10 bases remaining between them. This CDR3 spans 14 amino acids. The CDR3 sequence: CASSHSDVYNEQFF. CDR3 in DNA: TGTGCCAGCAGCCATTCGGACGTGTACAATGAGCAGTTCTTC.

This clonotype was counted ten times or more. Here the CDR3 reads CASSLDRVGAEAFF. The CDR3 DNA follows: TGTGCCAGCAGTCTCGACAGGGTGGGGGCTGAAGCTTTCTTT. The rearrangement uses TRBV12-3 or TRBV12-4 and TRBJ1-1; 7 bases match TRBD1. The trim removed 5 bases at V and 6 bases at J, leaving 9 bases unmatched. CDR3 size: 14 residues.

This clonotype was counted at least ten times. The J gene is TRBJ1-6, the V gene TRBV4-1; 8 bases fit TRBD1. There are 15 residues in the CDR3. Per germline, CDR1 MGHRA and CDR2 YSYEKL. J lost 9 bases, V lost 0 bases, and 4 bases had no gene match. CDR3 region: CASSQEDREGSPLHF. The DNA of the CDR3 is TGCGCCAGCAGCCAAGAGGACAGGGAGGGTTCACCCCTCCACTTT.

This clonotype occurred many times. V gene TRBV9 combines with J gene TRBJ2-1, with D possibly being TRBD1 or TRBD2 (6 bases each). Trimming took 3 bases from V and 4 from J, leaving 11 bases between them. Germline V lookup: CDR1 SGDLS, CDR2 YYNGEE. This CDR3 has 14 amino acids. In DNA, the CDR3 is TGTGCCAGCAGCGGGGGGGCCGGTTACAATGAGCAGTTCTTC. Translating gives CASSGGAGYNEQFF.

This clonotype has a count of ten or more. The chain combines TRBV7-2 with TRBJ2-1; possibly TRBD2 for D (5 bases). The ends were cut back, 1 base at V and 0 bases at J, with 7 bases in the middle. Germline V gives CDR1 SGHTA, CDR2 FQGNSA. This CDR3 region has 15 residues. The CDR3 loop is CASSLDGGSYNEQFF. CDR3 nucleotide sequence: TGTGCCAGCAGCTTAGACGGAGGCTCCTACAATGAGCAGTTCTTC.

This clonotype showed up many times. The chain uses TRBV5-6 and TRBJ1-1; D is undetermined. The CDR3 length is 15 residues. V gave up 3 bases and J gave up 1 base, with 13 bases separating them. Germline CDR1 reads SGHDT; CDR2 reads YYEEEE. The CDR3 sequence is CASSSPPAPNTEAFF. As DNA, the CDR3 is TGTGCCAGCAGCTCCCCGCCGGCTCCGAACACTGAAGCTTTCTTT. Filled out from reference TRBV5-6 and TRBJ1-1, the complete variable domain reads DAGVTQSPTHLIKTRGQQVTLRCSPKSGHDTVSWYQQALGQGPQFIFQYYEEEERQRGNFPDRFSGHQFPNYSSELNVNALLLGDSALYLCASSSPPAPNTEAFFGQGTRLTVV.

This clonotype has at least ten counts. The chain recombines TRBV7-8 with TRBJ2-1; maybe TRBD2 (5 bases). Germline V lookup: CDR1 SGHVS, CDR2 FQNEAQ. Trimming removed 1 base from V and 4 bases from J, with 11 bases in between. The CDR3 is made up of 15 amino acids. CDR3 residues: CASSLGSSVYNEQFF. The DNA of the CDR3 is TGTGCCAGCAGCTTAGGTAGTAGCGTATACAATGAGCAGTTCTTC.